This T cell receptor beta chain was captured in a study of response to subunit inactivated influenza vaccine. Study results and caveats: Seasonal influenza vaccination, on each occasion, was suggested by the authors to recruit few new T cells.

Concerning this clonotype: What it binds is not known.

The CDR3 consists of 17 residues. V gave up 6 bases and J gave up 0 bases, with 17 bases separating them. The germline V gene encodes CDR1 ENHRY and CDR2 SYGVKD. TCRdb analysed the RT-PCR reads with MiXCR anew, one entry per CDR3 protein. Seen here are around 790,000 distinct CDR3 sequences, around 21% observed once, and the top ten hold about a tenth. Sequencing was performed on PBMCs from blood, taken 5 days after vaccination. This sequence was found in a middle-aged man who received an inactivated influenza vaccine. The V and J genes are TRBV10-3 and TRBJ2-2, with D possibly matching TRBD2 (5 bases). The CDR3, as DNA: TGTGCCATCAGCGGACCCCAGAGGGCAACGAACACCGGGGAGCTGTTTTTT. Its protein product is CAISGPQRATNTGELFF.